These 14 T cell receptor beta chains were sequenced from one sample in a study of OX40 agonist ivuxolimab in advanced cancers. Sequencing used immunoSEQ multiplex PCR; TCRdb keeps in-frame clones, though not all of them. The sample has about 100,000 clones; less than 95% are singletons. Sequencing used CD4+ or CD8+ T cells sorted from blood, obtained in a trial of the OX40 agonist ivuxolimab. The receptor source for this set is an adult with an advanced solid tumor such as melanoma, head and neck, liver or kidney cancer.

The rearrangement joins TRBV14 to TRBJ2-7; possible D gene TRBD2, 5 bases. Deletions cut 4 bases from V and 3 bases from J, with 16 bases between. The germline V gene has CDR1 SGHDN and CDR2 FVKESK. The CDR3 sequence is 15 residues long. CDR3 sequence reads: CASSPTWTAGYEQYF. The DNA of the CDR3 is TGTGCCAGCAGCCCGACTTGGACGGCGGGCTACGAGCAGTACTTC.

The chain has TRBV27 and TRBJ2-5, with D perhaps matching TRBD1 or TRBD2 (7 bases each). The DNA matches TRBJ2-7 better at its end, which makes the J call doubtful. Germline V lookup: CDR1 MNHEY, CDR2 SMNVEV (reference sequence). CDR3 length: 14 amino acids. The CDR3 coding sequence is TGTGCCACTCGGGCGGGGGACAGCTACTACGAGCAGTACTTC. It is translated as CATRAGDSYYEQYF.

The CDR3 is CASSTSGTEETQYF. DNA of the CDR3: TGTGCCAGCAGCACGTCTGGGACAGAAGAGACCCAGTACTTC. This chain links TRBV7-9 with TRBJ2-5, with 7 positions matching TRBD1. The V and J ends lost 5 bases and 3 bases, in that order; junction bases with no gene match: 6. Germline-derived CDR1 and CDR2 are SEHNR and FQNEAQ (reference sequence). The CDR3 runs to 14 residues.

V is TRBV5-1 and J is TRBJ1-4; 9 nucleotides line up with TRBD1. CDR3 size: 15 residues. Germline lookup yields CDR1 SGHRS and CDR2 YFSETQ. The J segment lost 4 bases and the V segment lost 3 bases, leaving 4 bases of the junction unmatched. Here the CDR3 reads CASSSMGQGNEKLFF. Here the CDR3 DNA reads TGCGCCAGCAGCTCCATGGGACAGGGTAATGAAAAACTGTTTTTT.

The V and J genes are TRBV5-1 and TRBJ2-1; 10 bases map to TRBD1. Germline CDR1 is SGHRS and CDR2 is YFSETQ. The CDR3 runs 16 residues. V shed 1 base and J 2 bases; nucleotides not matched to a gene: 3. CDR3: CASSLLGTGAYNEQFF. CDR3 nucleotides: TGCGCCAGCAGCTTGTTGGGGACAGGGGCCTACAATGAGCAGTTCTTC.

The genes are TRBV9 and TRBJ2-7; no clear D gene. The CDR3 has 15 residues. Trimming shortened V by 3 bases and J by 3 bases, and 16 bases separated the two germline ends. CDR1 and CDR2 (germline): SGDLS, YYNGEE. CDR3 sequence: CASSASGDTDYEQYF. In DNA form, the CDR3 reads TGTGCCAGCAGCGCCTCAGGAGACACCGACTACGAGCAGTACTTC.

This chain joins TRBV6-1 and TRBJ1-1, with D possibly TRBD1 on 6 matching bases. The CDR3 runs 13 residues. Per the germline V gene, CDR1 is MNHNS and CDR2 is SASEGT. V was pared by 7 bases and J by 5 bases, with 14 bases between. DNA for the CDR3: TGTGCCAGCATTGGGACACAGGGTACTGAAGCTTTCTTT. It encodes CASIGTQGTEAFF.

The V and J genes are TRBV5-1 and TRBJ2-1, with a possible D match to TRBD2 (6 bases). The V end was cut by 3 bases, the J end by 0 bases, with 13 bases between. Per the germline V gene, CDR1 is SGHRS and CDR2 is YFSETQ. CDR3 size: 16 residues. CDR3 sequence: CASSSGPGDSYNEQFF. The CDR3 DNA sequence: TGCGCCAGCAGCTCGGGTCCGGGGGACTCCTACAATGAGCAGTTCTTC.

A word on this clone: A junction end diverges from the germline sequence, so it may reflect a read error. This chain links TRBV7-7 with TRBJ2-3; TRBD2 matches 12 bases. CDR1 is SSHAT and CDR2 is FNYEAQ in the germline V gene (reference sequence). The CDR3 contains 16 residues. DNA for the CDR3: TGTGCTAGCAGCCCGTCTAGCGGGAGGGCCACAGATACGCAGTATTTT. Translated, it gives CASSPSSGRATDTQYF.

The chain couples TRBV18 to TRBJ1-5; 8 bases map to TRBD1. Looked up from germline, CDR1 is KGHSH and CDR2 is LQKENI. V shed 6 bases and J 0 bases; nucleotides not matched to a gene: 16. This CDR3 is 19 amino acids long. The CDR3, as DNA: TGTGCCAGCTCTCCCTCCGTCCCGGGACAGGCGAATAGCAATCAGCCCCAGCATTTT. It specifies CASSPSVPGQANSNQPQHF.

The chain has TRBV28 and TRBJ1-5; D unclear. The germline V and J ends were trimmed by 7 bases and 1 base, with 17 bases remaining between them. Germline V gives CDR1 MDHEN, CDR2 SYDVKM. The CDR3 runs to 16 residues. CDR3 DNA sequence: TGTGCCAGCAATGCGGGGATTATAGTGAGCAATCAGCCCCAGCATTTT. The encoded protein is CASNAGIIVSNQPQHF.

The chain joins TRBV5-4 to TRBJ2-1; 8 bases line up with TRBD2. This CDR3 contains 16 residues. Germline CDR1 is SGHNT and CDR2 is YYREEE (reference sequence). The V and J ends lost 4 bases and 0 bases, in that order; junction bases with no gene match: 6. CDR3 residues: CASSLSGASSYNEQFF. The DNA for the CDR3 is TGTGCCAGCAGCCTTAGCGGGGCAAGCTCCTACAATGAGCAGTTCTTC.

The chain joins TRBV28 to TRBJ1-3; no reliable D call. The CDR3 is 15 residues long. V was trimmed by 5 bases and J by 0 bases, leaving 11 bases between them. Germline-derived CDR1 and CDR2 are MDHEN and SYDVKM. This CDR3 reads CASSPFRSSGNTIYF. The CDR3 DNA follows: TGTGCCAGCAGTCCCTTCAGGAGCTCTGGAAACACCATATATTTT.

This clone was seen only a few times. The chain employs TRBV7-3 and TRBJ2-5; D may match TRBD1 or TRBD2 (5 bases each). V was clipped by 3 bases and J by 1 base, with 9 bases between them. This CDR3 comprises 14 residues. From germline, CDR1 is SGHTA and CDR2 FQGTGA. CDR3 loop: CASSLQGPQETQYF. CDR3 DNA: TGTGCCAGCAGCTTGCAGGGACCCCAAGAGACCCAGTACTTC.